The table lists the clone carrying this TCR beta chain with a few counts. The CDR3 runs to 15 residues. Germline lookup yields CDR1 MNHEY and CDR2 SVGEGT. The junction had 12 bases not matched to a gene; V was cut back by 4 bases and J by 6 bases. The repertoire was sequenced with immunoSEQ multiplex PCR; TCRdb's copy has only in-frame clones and lacks some. The sample lists some 140,000 clones, around 90% occurring once. This sample is drawn from a study of control samples from healthy donors and cancer patients. V usage is TRBV6-2 or TRBV6-3 and J usage is TRBJ2-7; 7 nucleotides agree with TRBD1. Material for sequencing was blood. The receptor's source is a man between 25 and 39 years old in good health. The CDR3 region is CASSSGQVLSSEQYF. The DNA of the CDR3 is TGTGCCAGCAGTTCCGGACAGGTCCTCTCCAGCGAGCAGTACTTC.